This TCR beta chain was found in a study of beta chain features in type 1 diabetes. Investigators reverse transcribed all isolated RNA, so they sequenced expressed TCRB transcripts. Produced via immunoSEQ multiplex PCR; TCRdb's table is partial and in-frame only. The sample shows 970,000 or so clones, roughly 15% of them seen only once. Looked up from germline, CDR1 is LGHNA and CDR2 is YSLEER. The CDR3 loop spans 15 amino acids. Trimming took 2 bases from V and 0 from J, leaving 8 bases between them. Sequencing was done on a sample of naive CD4+ T cells from blood. The chain employs TRBV4-3 and TRBJ2-1, with D uncertain. This TCR was sampled from a woman in her late teens or twenties in good health. CDR3 bases: TGCGCCAGCAGCCAAATCAGTAGCTCCTACAATGAGCAGTTCTTC. Residues: CASSQISSSYNEQFF.